This T cell receptor beta chain was sequenced in a study of tumor and adjacent non-tumor tissue in lung cancer. Turning to the study itself: Histology: eleven to twelve adenocarcinoma, a couple of squamous cell carcinoma, 1 small cell lung cancer. On average, productive TCRbeta reads reached about 4.4 million per sample. Overall study findings and caveats: Patients with more diverse tumor TCRs had worse survival. Top 100 clones took a larger repertoire share in normal lung.

This clonotype appeared once. Antigen specificity is unknown. TCRbeta libraries were built with three rounds of nested PCR, modified from ARM-PCR. MiXCR, applied by TCRdb to the multiplex PCR reads, yields one record per CDR3 protein. The sample holds approximately 62,000 distinct CDR3 sequences, about 61% seen once. This CDR3 has 14 residues. Germline values: CDR1 MGHRA, CDR2 YSYEKL. The germline V and J ends were trimmed by 5 bases and 7 bases, with 15 bases remaining between them. RNA was extracted from bulk tissue without any cell sorting. Distant lung tissue was collected more than 3 cm away from the tumor edge.

This chain connects TRBV4-1 to TRBJ2-1; D gene ambiguous. Sequenced material: distant non-tumor lung tissue. The source is a man aged 65 to 85 with non-small cell lung cancer. The CDR3 DNA is TGCGCCAGCAGCAGAGAAAGGTCAGGTAATGAGCAGTTCTTC. Translation gives CASSRERSGNEQFF.